The clone carrying this T cell receptor (beta chain) occurred many times. What it binds is not known. The data derive from a study of T cells in Graves' hyperthyroidism and ophthalmopathy. The study's findings and limits: Separation of ophthalmopathy from stable hyperthyroidism was achieved by a 13 V-J model.

This CDR3 is built from 14 residues. Germline V CDR1 and CDR2: DFQATT, SNEGSKA (reference sequence). Trimming cost V 3 bases and J 7 bases; bases outside gene matches: 10. From RNA transcripts, TCR beta CDR3 regions were amplified. A first-round RT-PCR of the TCR CDR3 used the HTBI primer set. TCRdb re-derived calls from the multiplex PCR reads in MiXCR, one entry per CDR3 protein. The data contain around 350,000 distinct CDR3 sequences, approximately 14% of them seen just once; the ten biggest clones take up around a fifth. The sequence derives from a woman aged 25 to 39 with Graves' ophthalmopathy. The specimen sequenced was blood. V gene TRBV20-1 combines with J gene TRBJ2-3; TRBD2 agrees at 7 bases. In DNA form, the CDR3 reads TGCAGTGCTAGTTTGGTAGCGGGCCCGTATACGCAGTATTTT. It is translated as CSASLVAGPYTQYF.